This T cell receptor (beta chain) was retrieved from a study of shared clonotypes between healthy human individuals (dated by TCRdb to 2018 to 2020). At the level of the whole study: The cohort comprised a couple of women and a few men aged 18 to 49 years. Leukapheresis yielded between about 0.8 and 9.5 billion PBMCs per donor. For each donor, three plates each were used for CD4 naive and CD4 memory, two plates were used for CD8 naive, and one plate was used for CD8 memory. The study deeply sequenced blood TCR repertoires of five healthy adults to estimate repertoire size and the extent of clonotype sharing between individuals. To increase sequencing depth and limit assay-specific biases, different laboratories used diverse techniques to prepare libraries and sequence TCR repertoires. Summary of the overall study and its limitations: Naive subsets generally had larger estimated clonotype richness than memory subsets. Clonotypes shared by all four sorted-subset donors showed higher generation probabilities than non-shared clonotypes. Incomplete sequencing was indicated by rarefaction of sorted-subset datasets, despite the large sequencing depth. Pairwise subsampling indicated that sequencing depth was expected to affect the degree of clonotype sharing among donors. Only blood was sampled, and tissue TCR repertoires likely differ from those in blood. Because the study included only a small number of donors, the genetic and exposure-history diversity represented was limited. Across several donors, approximately 5% of naive CD4, 3% to 4% of naive CD8, roughly 2.3% of memory CD4, and about 0.4% of memory CD8 clonotypes were shared.

The CDR3 covers 12 residues, taking in both the cysteine and the phenylalanine. Only CDR3 DNA is held: 36 bases, read in frame from base 1. Cut back by 3 bases and 3 bases, the V and J ends lie 5 bases apart. The germline V gene yields SGHDT for CDR1 and YYEEEE for CDR2. For the CD8 naive samples, CD45RO-negative cells were positively selected for CCR7, yielding a CD45RA+CCR7+ population from which TemRA cells were excluded. Donors were healthy HIV-negative adults with no recently reported acute infections or vaccinations. Every donor was a Caucasian adult living in Nashville, Tennessee, USA. After blood collection by leukapheresis, PBMCs were isolated using Ficoll-Histopaque density gradient centrifugation and then cryopreserved in the vapor phase of liquid nitrogen. Analytical flow cytometry was used to check the purity and quantity of each magnetically sorted T cell population. From each sorted fraction, genomic DNA was isolated and quantified by UV absorbance on a Nanodrop 2000c.

Using the deep immunoSEQ assay, TCR CDR3 regions were amplified from genomic DNA by multiplex PCR. Extracted genomic DNA from each cell subset was distributed evenly across all wells of several immunoSEQ 96-well plates, and each plate was treated as a replicate. For sorted subsets, roughly 200 ng genomic DNA, equal to tens of thousands of T cell genomes, was loaded into each replicate PCR. Purified libraries were measured with a Qubit 3.0 fluorometer, size-checked on a Bioanalyzer 2100, and measured again with the KAPA Library Quantification kit. Every immunoSEQ 96-well plate was sequenced on a dedicated single-read 150-cycle Illumina NextSeq 550 flow cell. In the authors' own workflow: The immunoSEQ output contained only junctional sequences without quality scores, so filtering could not match that applied to full-length reads. Sequences were annotated with PyIR, a Python wrapper for IgBLAST v1.9, and V/J genes and CDR3 were assigned using IMGT germline references. Reads with weak V/J assignments (E-value above 1e-6), missing CDR3, stop codons, out-of-frame junctions, or ambiguous translated residues were removed. V3J clonotypes were defined by identical inferred V gene, J gene, and CDR3 amino acid sequence. The percentage overlap between two repertoires was calculated by dividing the number of shared unique clonotypes by the size of the smaller repertoire. Richness of each repertoire was evaluated using RTK rarefaction, the Chao1 estimator, and Recon v2.1 estimates of unobserved clonotypes. Generation probabilities were computed with OLGA for all TCRbeta clonotypes obtained by the gDNA method from several donors. TCRdb's version of the immuneACCESS table is confined to in-frame rearrangements and falls short of the full clone set. An unresolved V gene accounts for under half of the shortfall where checked; the remainder is of unknown origin. The V and J calls and clone size come from that table; D and trimming were worked out from the DNA. This sample is represented by some 800,000 clones; 80% to 95% of them were singletons. About 25% of the sample lies in the top ten.

As concerns this clone: There is no known antigen for this receptor. No base-level quality is on record; no much larger clone is a single base apart. Other DNA variants within this sample encode the same CDR3.

The specimen sequenced was naive CD8+ T cells sorted from blood. According to the study, the label for this sample's cell subset or site signals: CD45RA+CCR7+. The sequence joins TRBV5-6 to TRBJ2-3; TRBD1 is a possible D gene, resting on 5 matching bases. This TCR was sampled from a man aged 25-40 years in good health. The nucleotides read TGTGCCAGCAGCTCAGGGACAGATACGCAGTATTTT. Translated, it gives CASSSGTDTQYF.